The 6 T cell receptor beta chains below all came from one sample that was sequenced in a study of T cell changes during pregnancy in multiple sclerosis. Here immunoSEQ multiplex PCR was the method, and the copy in TCRdb shows in-frame clones only, minus some. The sample consists of approximately 100,000 clones, roughly 90% of them appearing once. This sample comprised peripheral blood, obtained after pregnancy. These receptors came from a female donor with multiple sclerosis, enrolled in a pregnancy study.

This clone showed up just a few times. The chain joins TRBV5-1 to TRBJ2-7; 10 bases align to TRBD2. With V trimmed by 1 base and J by 7 bases, 17 bases remained unmatched. The CDR3 has 18 amino acids. Germline loops: CDR1 SGHRS, CDR2 YFSETQ. Here the CDR3 reads CASSLMWEASGSSCEQYF. Written as DNA, the CDR3 is TGCGCCAGCAGCTTGATGTGGGAAGCTAGCGGGAGTAGTTGTGAGCAGTACTTC.

The sample holds a few counts of this clone. This sequence joins TRBV2 and TRBJ2-1, with D hard to call. CDR3 length: 12 residues. Germline-derived CDR1 and CDR2 are SNHLY and FYNNEI. The V gene lost 4 bases and the J gene lost 8 bases, with 9 bases spanning the gap. DNA for the CDR3: TGTGCCAGCAGTGTTCTAGTCCATGAGCAGTTCTTC. Encoded protein: CASSVLVHEQFF.

This clone was counted once. The CDR3 region is CASSSQTSAEQYF. As DNA, the CDR3 is TGTGCCAGCAGCTCCCAGACTAGCGCGGAGCAGTACTTC. V gene TRBV7-9 combines with J gene TRBJ2-7, with TRBD2 identical over 8 bases. J was trimmed by 7 bases and V by 4 bases; bases with no gene match: 6. CDR3 size: 13 residues. Per the germline V gene, CDR1 is SEHNR and CDR2 is FQNEAQ (reference sequence). Looking up the rest from reference TRBV7-9 and TRBJ2-7 gives the full variable domain: DTGVSQNPRHKITKRGQNVTFRCDPISEHNRLYWYRQTLGQGPEFLTYFQNEAQLEKSRLLSDRFSAERPKGSFSTLEIQRTEQGDSAMYLCASSSQTSAEQYFGPGTRLTVT.

The J gene is TRBJ2-3, the V gene TRBV5-1, with a tentative D call TRBD1 (6 bases). The germline V gene has CDR1 SGHRS and CDR2 YFSETQ. Trimming removed 1 base from V and 2 bases from J, with 8 bases in between. The CDR3 totals 14 residues. CDR3 nucleotide sequence: TGCGCCAGCAGCTTGCGACAGGCCACAGATACGCAGTATTTT. As protein: CASSLRQATDTQYF.

The chain recombines TRBV15 with TRBJ2-3; D might be TRBD2 (5 bases). Germline loops: CDR1 LNHNV, CDR2 YYDKDF (reference sequence). V lost 0 bases and J lost 3, with 7 bases in between. The length of the CDR3 is 14 residues. CDR3 region: CATSRDIATDTQYF. The CDR3 DNA is TGTGCCACCAGCAGAGATATAGCGACAGATACGCAGTATTTT.

The rearrangement uses TRBV7-9 and TRBJ2-7; 7 nucleotides align to TRBD1. Looked up from germline, CDR1 is SEHNR and CDR2 is FQNEAQ (reference sequence). V dropped 5 bases and J dropped 3; count of bases not matched to a gene: 13. The CDR3 length is 16 residues. This CDR3 reads CASSPYRGSPDYEQYF. CDR3 DNA sequence: TGTGCCAGCAGCCCGTACAGGGGTTCCCCTGACTACGAGCAGTACTTC.